This is a list of T cell receptor beta chains from one sample in a study of identical twins. One entry per CDR3 protein, called by TCRdb with MiXCR from the 5' RACE reads. The sample gives 400,000 to 550,000 distinct CDR3 sequences, roughly an eighth of which show up once; 0.98% is in the top ten. These data were also reused for a study on yellow fever vaccine responses in identical twins.

Sequenced input: CD4+ T cells sorted from blood. The receptors were sampled from a woman in her late teens or twenties in good health. CDR3s include the opening cysteine and the closing phenylalanine or tryptophan. Each record gives: CDR3 DNA, CDR3 protein, clone size, V gene, D gene, J gene. A D gene is named only where the DNA matches it firmly. Size tells how often a clone was seen (once, few, many) or the class of an expanded clone, and some rows leave it out.

TGTGCCAGCAGCTTAGAAGGGGGCGAGCAGTACTTC | CASSLEGGEQYF | many | TRBV11-2 | . | TRBJ2-7
TGTGCCAGCAGTTATCCTAGCGGGAGGGCCGCGTACAATGAGCAGTTCTTC | CASSYPSGRAAYNEQFF | many | TRBV6-2/TRBV6-3 | TRBD2 | TRBJ2-1
TGTGCCAGCAGCAGTCCGGGACTAGAGAGCTACGAGCAGTACTTC | CASSSPGLESYEQYF | . | TRBV21-1 | . | TRBJ2-7
TGTGCCAGCAGCTCGTCCGGCGGGGGTTACAATGAGCAGTTCTTC | CASSSSGGGYNEQFF | . | TRBV7-2 | TRBD2 | TRBJ2-1
TGTGCCATCAGTCCTCATACTACGGGCTCTTGGCGGGAGGCCTACAATGAGCAGTTCTTC | CAISPHTTGSWREAYNEQFF | few | TRBV10-3 | TRBD2 | TRBJ2-1
TGTGCCAGCAGCGTGGGACAGAATAATTATGGCTACACCTTC | CASSVGQNNYGYTF | . | TRBV5-6 | TRBD1 | TRBJ1-2
TGTGCCAGCAGTCTCAAGGGACACTCCTACGAGCAGTACTTC | CASSLKGHSYEQYF | few | TRBV27 | . | TRBJ2-7
TGTGCCAGCAGTTTAGGGGAGGGGCTCACGCAGTTCTTC | CASSLGEGLTQFF | many | TRBV12-3/TRBV12-4 | TRBD2 | TRBJ2-1
TGTGCCAGCTCACCACAGACAGAATACAACTATGGCTACACCTTC | CASSPQTEYNYGYTF | . | TRBV18 | . | TRBJ1-2
TGTGCCAGCAGTATTGTGAAGACTAGCGGAAACTACGAGCAGTACTTC | CASSIVKTSGNYEQYF | . | TRBV27 | TRBD2 | TRBJ2-7
TGCAGTGCTAGAGATCCGACGAAAGAAGCTTTCTTT | CSARDPTKEAFF | few | TRBV20-1 | . | TRBJ1-1
TGTGCCAGCAGTTTTTTGGATACGCAGTATTTT | CASSFLDTQYF | many | TRBV12-3/TRBV12-4 | . | TRBJ2-3
TGTGCCAGCAGTTTGGTAACGGGAGCCAAAAACATTCAGTACTTC | CASSLVTGAKNIQYF | few | TRBV12-3/TRBV12-4 | . | TRBJ2-4
TGTGCCAGCGCGGTGACAGGGAGTAACGAGCAGTACTTC | CASAVTGSNEQYF | many | TRBV12-3/TRBV12-4 | TRBD1 | TRBJ2-7
TGTGCCAGCAGTCCCTCGGACAGGGAGACCCAGTACTTC | CASSPSDRETQYF | few | TRBV28 | TRBD1 | TRBJ2-5
TGTGCCACCAGCAGAGATCTGGGAGCGGGGGGGCACGATACGCAGTATTTT | CATSRDLGAGGHDTQYF | . | TRBV15 | TRBD2 | TRBJ2-3
TGTGCCTGGAGTGTACTCGGAAAGACCCAGTACTTC | CAWSVLGKTQYF | . | TRBV30 | . | TRBJ2-5
TGTGCCAGCAGTTTTCGCTATGAGCAGTTCTTC | CASSFRYEQFF | . | TRBV28 | . | TRBJ2-1
TGCGCCAGCAGCCTGGGACAGGGGATGCCTGAAGCTTTCTTT | CASSLGQGMPEAFF | few | TRBV5-1 | TRBD1 | TRBJ1-1
TGTGCCAGCAGTTTAACGGCCGAGGTTTCACCCCTCCACTTT | CASSLTAEVSPLHF | many | TRBV28 | . | TRBJ1-6
TGTGCCAGCAGTTTGTCCCCCACGCCCGGACATCCCTACGAGCAGTACTTC | CASSLSPTPGHPYEQYF | . | TRBV27 | . | TRBJ2-7
TGTGCCAGCAGTTACGGACAGGGAGCGGACACTGAAGCTTTCTTT | CASSYGQGADTEAFF | few | TRBV6-5 | TRBD1 | TRBJ1-1
TGTGCCAGCAGCGTGGGGACACTATCTTACGAGCAGTACTTC | CASSVGTLSYEQYF | few | TRBV9 | . | TRBJ2-7
TGCGCCAGCAGCTTGGGGCTGGATTGGACAGGGGAAGGAGTTGAGCAGTTCTTC | CASSLGLDWTGEGVEQFF | few | TRBV5-1 | TRBD1 | TRBJ2-1
TGCAGCGTTGAAGCCACCCCAGCCCAACCACCCTACGAGCAGTACTTC | CSVEATPAQPPYEQYF | . | TRBV29-1 | . | TRBJ2-7
TGTGCCAGCAGTCAAGGGACACCCGGTAACTATGGCTACACCTTC | CASSQGTPGNYGYTF | . | TRBV6-1 | . | TRBJ1-2
TGTGCCAGCAGTTACTCGATAAGCGGGAGGGCCCGGGAGCAGTTCTTC | CASSYSISGRAREQFF | few | TRBV6-5 | TRBD2 | TRBJ2-1
TGTGCCAGCAGCTTAGATAAGAGCGGCCAAAAGACCCAGTACTTC | CASSLDKSGQKTQYF | few | TRBV11-2 | . | TRBJ2-5
TGTGCCAGCAGTTTAAAGAGTACCTATGGCTACACCTTC | CASSLKSTYGYTF | many | TRBV12-3/TRBV12-4 | . | TRBJ1-2
TGTGCCAGCAGTCCCCGCGGCAGCTATAGCGGGGGGGCCCACACGAACTTCTACGAGCAGTACTTC | CASSPRGSYSGGAHTNFYEQYF | . | TRBV6-2/TRBV6-3 | TRBD2 | TRBJ2-7
TGCAGTGCTAGTTCCAGGGGGATGTACAATGAGCAGTTCTTC | CSASSRGMYNEQFF | few | TRBV20-1 | TRBD1 | TRBJ2-1
TGTGCCAGCAGTGAAGAGACCGGCTCCTACAATGAGCAGTTCTTC | CASSEETGSYNEQFF | many | TRBV28 | . | TRBJ2-1
TGTGCCAGCAGTTACCTAGACAAAGCCAAAAACATTCAGTACTTC | CASSYLDKAKNIQYF | . | TRBV6-2/TRBV6-3 | . | TRBJ2-4
TGTGCCAGCAGCCTGGACAGGATCAACCACTACGAGCAGTACTTC | CASSLDRINHYEQYF | . | TRBV27 | TRBD1 | TRBJ2-7
TGTGCCAGCATATTCTCCTACGAGCAGTACTTC | CASIFSYEQYF | . | TRBV6-1 | . | TRBJ2-7
TGTGCCAGCAGCTTAACAGGGGTTTTTCTTGAAGAGACCCAGTACTTC | CASSLTGVFLEETQYF | . | TRBV6-2/TRBV6-3 | TRBD1 | TRBJ2-5
TGTGCTGCCAATACGGATTCTGGAAACACCATATATTTT | CAANTDSGNTIYF | many | TRBV12-3/TRBV12-4 | . | TRBJ1-3
TGTGCCAGCAGCCAGGACGCGAACACCGGGGAGCTGTTTTTT | CASSQDANTGELFF | many | TRBV3-1 | . | TRBJ2-2
TGTGCCAGCAGTTTGGCTGCCCTAGCGGGAAGGCGAACAGATACGCAGTATTTT | CASSLAALAGRRTDTQYF | few | TRBV27 | TRBD2 | TRBJ2-3
TGTGCCAGCAGCTTAGGGCCCCGGGGAGCCGGGGAGCTGTTTTTT | CASSLGPRGAGELFF | . | TRBV7-8 | . | TRBJ2-2
TGTGCCAGCAGCCATATAGCGGGAGGGTTCCCGACCCAGTACTTC | CASSHIAGGFPTQYF | . | TRBV3-1 | TRBD2 | TRBJ2-5
TGTGCCAGCAGCCAACACAATCAGCCCCAGCATTTT | CASSQHNQPQHF | few | TRBV12-3/TRBV12-4 | . | TRBJ1-5
TGTGCCAGCAGTCCACCCTTAGTGGCGGAGAACTACAATGAGCAGTTCTTC | CASSPPLVAENYNEQFF | few | TRBV12-3/TRBV12-4 | . | TRBJ2-1
TGTGCCAGCAGTACTCCGGCAACTAATGAAAAACTGTTTTTT | CASSTPATNEKLFF | few | TRBV2 | . | TRBJ1-4
TGTGCCAGCAGCGGCGGGACAGGGGGCGTATTTGTGACCCAGTACTTC | CASSGGTGGVFVTQYF | . | TRBV5-5 | TRBD1 | TRBJ2-5
TGCAGTGCTCTACGGGCTAGCGGGAGAGTTGGCAATGAGCAGTTCTTC | CSALRASGRVGNEQFF | few | TRBV20-1 | TRBD2 | TRBJ2-1
TGCAGTGCTAGAGTTGCGCAGGGGTGGTACAATGAGCAGTTCTTC | CSARVAQGWYNEQFF | many | TRBV20-1 | . | TRBJ2-1
TGCGCCAGCAGCCACAGGGACCGGCGGGGTAACACCGGGGAGCTGTTTTTT | CASSHRDRRGNTGELFF | . | TRBV5-1 | . | TRBJ2-2
TGCAGTGCTAGAGGCCTTCTAGAGACCCAGTACTTC | CSARGLLETQYF | . | TRBV20-1 | . | TRBJ2-5
TGCAGTGCTAGAAACAGGGTCGGCAATCAGCCCCAGCATTTT | CSARNRVGNQPQHF | . | TRBV20-1 | . | TRBJ1-5
TGTGCCAGCAGCGTAGCCGGGGAATCCTACGAGCAGTACTTC | CASSVAGESYEQYF | many | TRBV9 | . | TRBJ2-7
TGTGCCAGCAGCTTAATTTTTGAGCAGTTCTTC | CASSLIFEQFF | . | TRBV7-3 | . | TRBJ2-1
TGTGCCTGGACCCTCACACCCGGGCAGGGGGGGTTCTTC | CAWTLTPGQGGFF | . | TRBV30 | . | TRBJ2-1
TGTGCCAGCAGTCTCAATACAGGGAGGGGGGCTTTCTTT | CASSLNTGRGAFF | many | TRBV12-3/TRBV12-4 | . | TRBJ1-1
TGTGCCAGCAGTGAAACGGGAGTAACGACCGGGGAGCTGTTTTTT | CASSETGVTTGELFF | . | TRBV12-3/TRBV12-4 | . | TRBJ2-2
TGTGCCAGCAGCAAGGGACAGGGAGGTGACGAGCAGTACTTC | CASSKGQGGDEQYF | . | TRBV7-9 | TRBD1 | TRBJ2-7
TGTGCCAGCAGAAGGGACGGGAACACCGGGGAGCTGTTTTTT | CASRRDGNTGELFF | . | TRBV6-1 | . | TRBJ2-2
TGTGCCAGCAGCTTCCAAGGGGTGCCCTACAATGAGCAGTTCTTC | CASSFQGVPYNEQFF | few | TRBV5-6 | . | TRBJ2-1
TGTGCCAGCAGCGGCGGGGGACTAAGCACAGATACGCAGTATTTT | CASSGGGLSTDTQYF | many | TRBV12-3/TRBV12-4 | TRBD2 | TRBJ2-3
TGCGCCAGCAGCAAAGACAGCTACGAGCAGTACTTC | CASSKDSYEQYF | . | TRBV10-1 | . | TRBJ2-7